One and the same sample provided the 14 T cell receptor beta chains below, sequenced in a study of T cell changes during pregnancy in multiple sclerosis (dated by TCRdb to between 2018 and 2021). The library came from the immunoSEQ multiplex PCR assay. The table comes from immuneACCESS by way of TCRdb, which keeps in-frame sequences with V and J called. Part of the clones is missing from these tables; in studies checked, under half for an unresolved V gene and the rest for unknown reasons. This sample is represented by roughly 89,000 clones; about 94% of them were singletons. The top ten clones comprise less than 2.5% of the sample. The source was peripheral blood, collected in the third trimester of pregnancy. The receptor source for this set is a female donor with multiple sclerosis, enrolled in a pregnancy study.

This clone was detected once. The genes are TRBV28 and TRBJ1-5; the D gene is possibly TRBD1 (5 bases). The germline V gene encodes CDR1 MDHEN and CDR2 SYDVKM. The CDR3 spans 16 residues. The germline V and J ends were trimmed by 2 bases and 4 bases, with 15 bases remaining between them. The chain's CDR3 is CASSLPGQLVNQPQHF. In nucleotides, the CDR3 is TGTGCCAGCAGTTTACCAGGGCAGTTAGTAAATCAGCCCCAGCATTTT.

This clone appeared a few times. Written as DNA, the CDR3 is TGTGCCAGCAGCTTAGATTTGAGGGTTGAAAAACTGTTTTTT. It translates to CASSLDLRVEKLFF. The V call is TRBV11-2, the J call TRBJ1-4; D remains unclear. The CDR3 has 14 residues. Trimming shortened V by 0 bases and J by 7 bases, and 9 bases separated the two germline ends. Germline CDR1 is SGHAT and CDR2 is FQNNGV.

The chain carries TRBV27 and TRBJ2-7; 12 bases are a match to TRBD2. Germline CDR1 reads MNHEY; CDR2 reads SMNVEV (reference sequence). V trimming: 7 bases; J trimming: 3 bases; junction bases outside the gene matches: 1. The CDR3 contains 13 residues. CDR3 sequence: CASTTSGSYEQYF. CDR3 bases: TGTGCCAGCACGACTAGCGGGAGCTACGAGCAGTACTTC.

The chain links TRBV27 to TRBJ2-1; 12 bases align to TRBD2. The junction had 12 bases not matched to a gene; V was cut back by 5 bases and J by 13 bases. CDR3 length equals 15 residues. CDR1 MNHEY and CDR2 SMNVEV come from the germline V gene (reference sequence). The CDR3 region is CASSPGLAGFPDQFF. The CDR3, as DNA: TGTGCCAGCAGTCCCGGACTAGCGGGATTTCCGGATCAGTTCTTC.

This chain connects TRBV7-9 to TRBJ2-1; D perhaps matches TRBD2 (5 bases). This CDR3 has 15 residues. The germline V gene has CDR1 SEHNR and CDR2 FQNEAQ (reference sequence). The V end was cut by 5 bases, the J end by 4 bases, with 15 bases between. The CDR3, as DNA: TGTGCCAGCAGCCGCCGAGAGGGTATTTACAATGAGCAGTTCTTC. Residues: CASSRREGIYNEQFF.

The chain uses TRBV29-1 and TRBJ1-1; D might be TRBD1 (5 bases). The V end lost 4 bases, the J end lost 11 bases, and 14 bases lay between the germline ends. The CDR3 runs to 11 residues. The germline V gene has CDR1 SQVTM and CDR2 ANQGSEA. CDR3 coding DNA: TGCAGCGTTGTAGTGTGGGGGGAGGCTTTCTTT. Amino acid sequence: CSVVVWGEAFF.

This chain links TRBV15 with TRBJ2-7; maybe TRBD2 (5 bases). Trimming removed 2 bases at V and 4 bases at J, with 12 bases between. The CDR3 is 14 residues long. Germline V CDR1 and CDR2: LNHNV, YYDKDF (reference sequence). In nucleotides, the CDR3 is TGTGCCACCAGCAGATCCAGGACTTCGTACGAGCAGTACTTC. Residues: CATSRSRTSYEQYF.

The rearrangement uses TRBV7-9 and TRBJ2-1, with 8 bases fitting TRBD1. Unmatched junction bases numbered 3, after V lost 5 bases and J lost 0 bases. Germline V gene lookup returns CDR1 SEHNR and CDR2 FQNEAQ (reference sequence). The CDR3 consists of 15 residues. CDR3 DNA: TGTGCCAGCAGCCCGGGACAGGCCTCCTACAATGAGCAGTTCTTC. Its protein is CASSPGQASYNEQFF.

The V gene is TRBV27, the J gene TRBJ2-5; D may be TRBD2 (5 bases). CDR3 length equals 14 residues. Germline loops: CDR1 MNHEY, CDR2 SMNVEV (reference sequence). V was clipped by 5 bases and J by 4 bases, with 14 bases between them. Here the CDR3 reads CASSLTVRGETQYF. CDR3 nucleotides: TGTGCCAGCAGTCTCACCGTCCGGGGAGAGACCCAGTACTTC.

This clone was seen a handful of times. CDR3 region: CASSRTGLYGYTF. CDR3 nucleotides: TGTGCCAGCAGCCGAACAGGGCTCTATGGCTACACCTTC. The J gene is TRBJ1-2, the V gene TRBV6-5, with D perhaps TRBD1 (6 bases). This CDR3 spans 13 amino acids. The germline gives CDR1 MNHEY, CDR2 SVGAGI. V was clipped by 6 bases and J by 4 bases, with 12 bases between them.

The chain is built from TRBV5-5 and TRBJ1-2; no clear D gene. This CDR3 comprises 13 residues. V gave up 4 bases and J gave up 8 bases, with 15 bases separating them. Germline V gene sequence: CDR1 SGHKS, CDR2 YYEKEE (reference sequence). The CDR3, as DNA: TGTGCCAGCAGCACGGAGGGTATGAGGGGCTACACCTTC. Protein: CASSTEGMRGYTF.

V is TRBV5-4 and J is TRBJ1-2, with 9 nucleotides matching TRBD1. V trimming: 4 bases; J trimming: 3 bases; junction bases outside the gene matches: 13. CDR1 is SGHNT, CDR2 YYREEE, per germline (reference sequence). The CDR3 is 17 residues long. For the CDR3, the DNA is TGTGCCAGCAGCCTACAGGGGGCCAAAGTAAACGACTATGGCTACACCTTC. Translation gives CASSLQGAKVNDYGYTF.

The chain is built from TRBV21-1 and TRBJ2-7; the DNA was not compared with TRBD1, the D call given in the table. TRBV21-1 counts as a pseudogene. The CDR3 extends over 19 amino acids. CDR3 nucleotides: TGTGCCAGCAGCAAAGTTGGGCCACCAGGACAGGGGGAAAGATACGAGCAGTACTTC. It encodes CASSKVGPPGQGERYEQYF.

V and J are TRBV6-4 and TRBJ2-1, with 12 bases identical to TRBD2. Germline V gene data show CDR1 as MRHNA and CDR2 as SNTAGT. Losses at the gene ends were 5 bases for V and 10 bases for J; bases not matched to a gene: 6. The CDR3 is 14 amino acids. The chain's CDR3 is CASSTRLAGDEQFF. The CDR3 bases are TGTGCCAGCAGTACCAGACTAGCGGGAGACGAGCAGTTCTTC.